The 28 T cell receptor beta chains listed next were all sequenced from one sample in a study of T cells expressing NK-cell markers. For each CDR3 protein, TCRdb gives one entry from its re-call of the 5' RACE reads, without DNA. In all, the sample yields 400,000 to 500,000 distinct CDR3 sequences. What was sequenced was blood T cells: a sorted CD56 or NKG2C T cell subset, CD4+ or CD8+ T cells, or bulk PBMC T cells (not recorded which). The receptors were gathered from a woman aged 18 to 75 in good health.

V gene TRBV19 combines with J gene TRBJ2-2; the TCRdb call, TRBD2, lacks DNA for checking. The germline V gene encodes CDR1 LNHDA and CDR2 SQIVND (reference sequence). This CDR3 has 17 amino acids. CDR3 amino acids: CASSILGLAGATGELFF.

The chain is built from TRBV7-3 and TRBJ2-1; TCRdb picks TRBD2, but there is no DNA to check that call. There are 12 residues in the CDR3. Germline CDR1 is SGHTA and CDR2 is FQGTGA. The chain's CDR3 is CASSTVAGEQFF.

The gene calls are TRBV29-1 and TRBJ2-5; TCRdb's D call, TRBD1, is unchecked because there is no DNA. The CDR3 sequence is 12 residues long. In germline, CDR1 is SQVTM, CDR2 ANQGSEA. CDR3 region: CSVSRDQETQYF.

V usage is TRBV30 and J usage is TRBJ1-5. The CDR3 totals 14 residues. Germline V gives CDR1 GTSNPN, CDR2 SVGIG (reference sequence). The CDR3 protein is CAWSVRAGDQPQHF.

The gene calls are TRBV20-1 and TRBJ2-7; without DNA, the TCRdb call of TRBD1 cannot be checked. The CDR3 spans 14 residues. Germline CDR1 reads DFQATT; CDR2 reads SNEGSKA (reference sequence). The CDR3 spells CSATRTGGFYEQYF.

This chain joins TRBV30 and TRBJ2-3. Per the germline V gene, CDR1 is GTSNPN and CDR2 is SVGIG (reference sequence). There are 11 residues in the CDR3. The CDR3 loop reads CAWVTTDTQYF.

This chain connects TRBV5-1 to TRBJ1-1; TCRdb indicates TRBD1, and absent DNA this call remains unverified. The V gene's germline CDR1 is SGHRS and CDR2 YFSETQ. CDR3 length equals 15 residues. This CDR3 reads CASSGTGGSGTEAFF.

The V and J genes are TRBV12-3 or TRBV12-4 and TRBJ1-4; TCRdb indicates TRBD1, and absent DNA this call remains unverified. There are 13 residues in the CDR3. The chain's CDR3 is CASSWGAEEKLFF.

The chain couples TRBV10-3 to TRBJ2-2. Germline assignment: CDR1 ENHRY and CDR2 SYGVKD. This CDR3 has 14 residues. This chain's CDR3 is CAISESDPPGELFF.

The CDR3 loop reads CASGLSAGGTEAFF. This sequence joins TRBV12-5 and TRBJ1-1. The length of the CDR3 is 14 residues. From germline, CDR1 is LGHNT and CDR2 FRNRAP.

The CDR3 here is CASPSDRVNSGANVLTF. The J gene is TRBJ2-6, the V gene TRBV2; TCRdb's D call, TRBD1, is unchecked because there is no DNA. The CDR3 extends over 17 amino acids. The germline CDR1 and CDR2 sequences are SNHLY and FYNNEI.

The rearrangement links TRBV7-2 to TRBJ2-6; as DNA is missing, the TRBD1 call by TCRdb cannot be tested. The CDR3 runs 17 residues. Germline V gene sequence: CDR1 SGHTA, CDR2 FQGNSA. Here the CDR3 reads CASSLPTGTSGANVLTF.

The V gene is TRBV20-1, the J gene TRBJ2-5; TCRdb picks TRBD2, but there is no DNA to check that call. The germline V gene has CDR1 DFQATT and CDR2 SNEGSKA (reference sequence). CDR3 length equals 16 residues. The CDR3 sequence is CSVPGLAGANRETQYF.

The rearrangement joins TRBV25-1 to TRBJ1-1. The CDR3 runs 13 residues. Germline V CDR1 and CDR2: MGHDK, SYGVNS. CDR3 region: CASTEGGNTEAFF. The variable domain in full, with the rest retrieved from reference TRBV25-1 and TRBJ1-1, is EADIYQTPRYLVIGTGKKITLECSQTMGHDKMYWYQQDPGMELHLIHYSYGVNSTEKGDLSSESTVSRIRTEHFPLTLESARPSHTSQYLCASTEGGNTEAFFGQGTRLTVV.

The chain joins TRBV30 to TRBJ2-5; the D gene TCRdb calls, TRBD1, cannot be checked with no DNA. CDR1 is GTSNPN and CDR2 is SVGIG in the germline V gene (reference sequence). This CDR3 region has 14 residues. Here the CDR3 reads CAWSGDRGEETQYF.

The chain links TRBV5-1 to TRBJ2-1; TCRdb outputs TRBD1, but without DNA this stays unchecked. In germline, CDR1 is SGHRS, CDR2 YFSETQ. This CDR3 spans 15 amino acids. The CDR3 sequence: CASSKVGGSSNEQFF.

The rearrangement joins TRBV27 to TRBJ1-5; the TCRdb D gene call, TRBD1, has no DNA to confirm it. CDR1 is MNHEY and CDR2 is SMNVEV in the germline V gene (reference sequence). This CDR3 contains 15 residues. CDR3 amino acids: CASSSRTGYNQPQHF.

The chain employs TRBV5-6 and TRBJ1-2. Germline CDR1 is SGHDT and CDR2 is YYEEEE. This CDR3 has 16 amino acids. The CDR3 region is CASSSKTRFTNYGYTF.

V is TRBV20-1 and J is TRBJ2-5; with no DNA, the TCRdb D assignment of TRBD2 cannot be verified. Germline V gene data show CDR1 as DFQATT and CDR2 as SNEGSKA (reference sequence). The CDR3 extends over 15 amino acids. CDR3 region: CSAIVLAGGQETQYF.

The chain has TRBV5-5 and TRBJ2-2; TCRdb lists TRBD1, though no DNA is available to test this call. The CDR3 extends over 15 amino acids. Per the germline V gene, CDR1 is SGHKS and CDR2 is YYEKEE (reference sequence). CDR3 loop: CASSPRGPGSGELFF.

This chain links TRBV28 with TRBJ2-7. Germline V CDR1 and CDR2: MDHEN, SYDVKM. The CDR3 has 12 residues. The chain's CDR3 is CASSLVSYEQYF.

The V gene is TRBV28, the J gene TRBJ2-7; TCRdb's assignment of TRBD1 cannot be checked, as there is no DNA. CDR3 length: 12 residues. Germline assignment: CDR1 MDHEN and CDR2 SYDVKM. The CDR3 sequence is CASTFGASEQYF.

The chain is built from TRBV6-1 and TRBJ2-7; TCRdb gives TRBD2 as the D gene, but with no DNA this cannot be confirmed. The CDR3 runs to 14 residues. The germline gives CDR1 MNHNS, CDR2 SASEGT. The CDR3 loop reads CASSGPGTGYEQYF.

This rearrangement joins TRBV7-9 to TRBJ1-4; as DNA is missing, the TRBD1 call by TCRdb cannot be tested. This CDR3 region has 15 residues. Germline loops: CDR1 SEHNR, CDR2 FQNEAQ (reference sequence). This CDR3 reads CASSSPEAGNEKLFF.

Here the CDR3 reads CASSPSVQETQYF. This sequence joins TRBV11-2 and TRBJ2-5. The germline CDR1 and CDR2 sequences are SGHAT and FQNNGV. The CDR3 has 13 residues.

The chain carries TRBV6-2 or TRBV6-3 and TRBJ2-1; TCRdb outputs TRBD2, but without DNA this stays unchecked. The CDR3 sequence is 14 residues long. Germline-derived CDR1 and CDR2 are MNHEY and SVGEGT. The CDR3 sequence is CASSSLTSPHEQFF.

The chain combines TRBV30 with TRBJ2-1; TCRdb calls TRBD2, which cannot be checked without DNA. Germline values: CDR1 GTSNPN, CDR2 SVGIG (reference sequence). This CDR3 is built from 17 residues. This CDR3 reads CAWSVLGGPRSYNEQFF.

The chain is built from TRBV29-1 and TRBJ2-3; TCRdb outputs TRBD2, but without DNA this stays unchecked. Per the germline V gene, CDR1 is SQVTM and CDR2 is ANQGSEA. The CDR3 is 14 residues long. CDR3 residues: CSIHLLAGVDTQYF.